This TCR beta chain originates from a study of blood T cell repertoires in COVID-19. Study background: In each case, the material was cDNA or gDNA derived from T cells, B-cell-depleted T cells, or PBMCs.

This CDR3 has 15 residues. V shed 3 bases and J shed 5 bases, with 13 bases lying between them. Germline assignment: CDR1 LNHDA and CDR2 SQIVND (reference sequence). Per the original methods: Estimates of nucleated cell counts were drawn from the amplification of reference gene primers. The method was immunoSEQ multiplex PCR; TCRdb's version includes in-frame clones alone and lacks a portion of them. The V and J calls and clone size come from that table; D and trimming were worked out from the DNA. The sample has about 160,000 clones, 82% seen once; the top ten hold roughly 20%. Donors of Cohort 3 who recovered were those that had two negative PCRs, clearance, or symptom resolution.

Sequencing was performed on PBMCs or T cells enriched from blood (not recorded which). V usage is TRBV19 and J usage is TRBJ2-2; D possibly corresponds to TRBD2 (6 bases). The sequence was obtained from a man aged 55-75 years who had recovered from COVID-19. CDR3: CASSMGIGGTGELFF. The CDR3 DNA reads as TGTGCCAGTAGTATGGGAATTGGGGGGACCGGGGAGCTGTTTTTT.